This TCR beta chain was sequenced for a study of blood T cells in healthy people across ages. Study as a whole: Template switching recovered approximately one barcoded beta molecule for every two T cells. Findings and caveats of the study: Estimates of total diversity, which came from one million sequenced T cells, were considered to be underestimates.

A second about 7 to 11 cycle PCR used barcoded and J-beta primers. TCRdb recomputed calls from the 5' RACE reads with MiXCR, one row per CDR3 protein. Of hundreds of thousands of distinct CDR3 sequences listed, about 24% were seen once; the top ten hold roughly 22%. Note on this clonotype: Antigen unknown.

Ranging in age from about 6 to 100, the donors were healthy Caucasian individuals from Russia. V lost 7 bases and J 2 bases, leaving 8 bases between the germline ends. The germline V gene has CDR1 LNHDA and CDR2 SQIVND (reference sequence). The CDR3 is 12 amino acids. This chain connects TRBV19 to TRBJ1-2, with D perhaps TRBD1 (6 bases). The receptor was isolated from a man in his sixties or seventies in good health. Sequencing input: blood. This CDR3 reads CASTDRNYGYTF. CDR3 sequence (DNA): TGTGCCAGTACCGACAGGAACTATGGCTACACCTTC.